A single sample is the source of the 13 T cell receptor beta chains below, sequenced in a study of OX40 agonist ivuxolimab in advanced cancers. The assay was immunoSEQ multiplex PCR, and TCRdb's table has in-frame clones only and misses some. The sample consists of about 100,000 clones, around 91% of them appearing once. The input for sequencing was CD4+ or CD8+ T cells sorted from blood, taken in a trial of the OX40 agonist ivuxolimab. Receptors originate from an adult with an advanced solid tumor such as melanoma, head and neck, liver or kidney cancer.

V is TRBV7-8 and J is TRBJ2-5; possibly TRBD2 for D (6 bases). Germline V gives CDR1 SGHVS, CDR2 FQNEAQ. The CDR3 is made up of 14 amino acids. Trimming removed 3 bases from V and 1 base from J, with 9 bases in between. This CDR3 reads CASSFLAVQETQYF. CDR3 DNA sequence: TGTGCCAGCAGCTTTTTAGCGGTCCAAGAGACCCAGTACTTC. Combining the CDR3 with reference TRBV7-8 and TRBJ2-5 gives the whole variable domain GAGVSQSPRYKVAKRGQDVALRCDPISGHVSLFWYQQALGQGPEFLTYFQNEAQLDKSGLPSDRFFAERPEGSVSTLKIQRTQQEDSAVYLCASSFLAVQETQYFGPGTRLLVL.

V and J are TRBV7-9 and TRBJ1-3; D ambiguous. The CDR3 sequence is 14 residues long. In germline, CDR1 is SEHNR, CDR2 FQNEAQ (reference sequence). V lost 1 base and J lost 0, with 4 bases in between. The CDR3 nucleotides read TGTGCCAGCAGCTTAGGGACCTCTGGAAACACCATATATTTT. Protein product: CASSLGTSGNTIYF.

This clone was seen just once. CDR3 amino acids: CASSTGTGGNQPQHF. For the CDR3, the DNA is TGTGCCAGCAGTACCGGGACAGGGGGTAACCAGCCCCAGCATTTT. The V call is TRBV6-1, the J call TRBJ1-5, with 11 bases matching TRBD1. CDR3 length: 15 amino acids. CDR1 is MNHNS, CDR2 SASEGT, per germline. Trimming cost V 5 bases and J 7 bases; bases outside gene matches: 7.

The V gene is TRBV6-1, the J gene TRBJ2-3; 11 positions agree with TRBD2. Unmatched junction bases numbered 15, after V lost 4 bases and J lost 9 bases. The CDR3 sequence is 17 residues long. Germline CDR1 is MNHNS and CDR2 is SASEGT. The CDR3 region has the DNA TGTGCCAGCAGTGGTCGGACTAGCGGGTTCCTATTAGACACGCAGTATTTT. Protein sequence: CASSGRTSGFLLDTQYF.

The CDR3 nucleotides read TGTGCCAGCAGCTTAGGCTCCTGGGGGACTGAAGCTTTCTTT. It specifies CASSLGSWGTEAFF. This chain links TRBV11-2 with TRBJ1-1; possible D gene TRBD1, 5 bases. Germline CDR1 SGHAT, CDR2 FQNNGV. The length of the CDR3 is 14 residues. V lost 1 base to trimming and J lost 5 bases, with 11 bases between them.

In regard to this clone: This CDR3 is also generated by other DNA sequences in the sample. The chain uses TRBV5-1 and TRBJ1-5, with D perhaps TRBD1 (6 bases). Between the trimmed V and J ends, which lost 0 bases and 5 bases, there was a span of 9 bases. Germline V CDR1 and CDR2: SGHRS, YFSETQ. The CDR3 length is 14 residues. This CDR3 reads CASSLGGADQPQHF. DNA of the CDR3: TGCGCCAGCAGCTTGGGGGGGGCGGATCAGCCCCAGCATTTT.

The chain links TRBV27 to TRBJ1-2; 12 bases map to TRBD1. This CDR3 comprises 17 residues. After removal of 4 bases from V and 5 bases from J, the junction contained 11 bases not matched to a gene. Germline V gene data show CDR1 as MNHEY and CDR2 as SMNVEV (reference sequence). CDR3 sequence: CASSSTPGQGAIYGYTF. The CDR3 DNA follows: TGTGCCAGCAGTTCAACACCGGGACAGGGGGCGATTTATGGCTACACCTTC.

The chain has TRBV9 and TRBJ2-7, with a weak D call TRBD2 (6 bases). Germline V CDR1 and CDR2: SGDLS, YYNGEE. The CDR3 contains 14 residues. The V gene lost 4 bases and the J gene lost 3 bases, with 14 bases spanning the gap. DNA for the CDR3: TGTGCCAGCAGCAACGGCGGGACCAGCTACGAGCAGTACTTC. It encodes CASSNGGTSYEQYF.

This sequence joins TRBV19 and TRBJ2-1; 9 bases align to TRBD2. CDR3 size: 16 residues. After removal of 6 bases from V and 3 bases from J, the junction contained 9 bases not matched to a gene. The germline V gene has CDR1 LNHDA and CDR2 SQIVND (reference sequence). CDR3 sequence: CASSTLAGDLYNEQFF. DNA of the CDR3: TGTGCCAGTAGCACCTTAGCGGGGGACCTCTACAATGAGCAGTTCTTC.

The chain couples TRBV29-1 to TRBJ1-1; D remains ambiguous. The V end lost 6 bases, the J end lost 2 bases, and 16 bases lay between the germline ends. The V gene's germline CDR1 is SQVTM and CDR2 ANQGSEA. The CDR3 contains 14 residues. CDR3 DNA: TGCAGCGTCCACACCCGACCGGGAAACACTGAAGCTTTCTTT. Translation: CSVHTRPGNTEAFF.

The chain has TRBV6-4 and TRBJ2-1, with 9 bases that match TRBD2. Germline CDR1 reads MRHNA; CDR2 reads SNTAGT. V trimming: 6 bases; J trimming: 5 bases; junction bases outside the gene matches: 8. The CDR3 has 15 amino acids. The CDR3 spells CASSVGTSSNNEQFF. The DNA for the CDR3 is TGTGCCAGCAGCGTCGGGACTAGCAGTAACAATGAGCAGTTCTTC.

The genes are TRBV5-1 and TRBJ1-2; 12 positions agree with TRBD1. Germline lookup yields CDR1 SGHRS and CDR2 YFSETQ. This CDR3 contains 16 residues. Trimming removed 4 bases from V and 8 bases from J; junction bases left unmatched: 12. This CDR3 reads CASSTGQGAPVKGYTF. The CDR3 DNA follows: TGCGCCAGCAGCACGGGACAGGGGGCGCCCGTGAAGGGCTACACCTTC.

The gene calls are TRBV11-2 and TRBJ2-7, with D perhaps TRBD2 (5 bases). The germline V and J ends were trimmed by 8 bases and 5 bases, with 22 bases remaining between them. CDR3 size: 15 residues. Germline CDR1 and CDR2: SGHAT and FQNNGV. The CDR3 DNA sequence: TGTGCCAGCGCCCCTAGCTCCGCTAAACTCCACGAGCAGTACTTC. Translation gives CASAPSSAKLHEQYF.